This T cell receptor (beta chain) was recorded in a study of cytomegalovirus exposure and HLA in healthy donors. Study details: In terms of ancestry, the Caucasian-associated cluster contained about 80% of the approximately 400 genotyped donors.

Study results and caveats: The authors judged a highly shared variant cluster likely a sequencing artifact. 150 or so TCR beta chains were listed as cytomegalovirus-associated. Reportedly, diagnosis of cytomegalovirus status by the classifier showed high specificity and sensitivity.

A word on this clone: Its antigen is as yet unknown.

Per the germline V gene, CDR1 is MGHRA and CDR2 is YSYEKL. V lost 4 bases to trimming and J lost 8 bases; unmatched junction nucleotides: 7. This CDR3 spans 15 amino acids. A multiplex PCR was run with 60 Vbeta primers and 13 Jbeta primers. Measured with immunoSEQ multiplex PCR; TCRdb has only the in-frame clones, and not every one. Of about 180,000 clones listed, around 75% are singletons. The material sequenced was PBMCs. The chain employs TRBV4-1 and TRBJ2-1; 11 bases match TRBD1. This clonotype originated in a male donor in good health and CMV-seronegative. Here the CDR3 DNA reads TGCGCCAGCAGCCGAGGACAGGGGGCGTGGGATGAGCAGTTCTTC. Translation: CASSRGQGAWDEQFF.